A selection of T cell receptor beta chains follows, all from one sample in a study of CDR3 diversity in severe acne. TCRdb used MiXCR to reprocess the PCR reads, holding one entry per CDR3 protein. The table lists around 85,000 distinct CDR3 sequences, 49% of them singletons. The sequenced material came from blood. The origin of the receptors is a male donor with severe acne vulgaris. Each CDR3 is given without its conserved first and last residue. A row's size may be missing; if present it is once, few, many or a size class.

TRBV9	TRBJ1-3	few	ASSVGDRAGNTIY
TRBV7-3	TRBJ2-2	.	ASSWGLAGGPNTGELF
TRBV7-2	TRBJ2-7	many	ASSFMGQYEQY
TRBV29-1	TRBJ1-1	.	SAGGGGNTEAF
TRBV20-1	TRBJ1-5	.	SARGQGISNQPQH
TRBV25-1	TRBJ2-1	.	ASSDGRANEQF
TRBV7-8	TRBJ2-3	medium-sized	ASSHGGRADTQY
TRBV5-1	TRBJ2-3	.	ASSSPGQGGTDTQY
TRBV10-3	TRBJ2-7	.	AIGGGLAEYEQY
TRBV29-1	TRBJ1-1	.	SVRQGADTEAF
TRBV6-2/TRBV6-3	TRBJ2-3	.	ASSSGTTSTDTQY
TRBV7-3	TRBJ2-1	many	ASSLTQGLYNEQF
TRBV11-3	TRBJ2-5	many	ASSSRLAEDIETQY
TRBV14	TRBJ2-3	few	ASSQRTQRDTQY
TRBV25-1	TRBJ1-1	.	ASSEGGTLDAEAF
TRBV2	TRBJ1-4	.	ASSEWGNEKLF
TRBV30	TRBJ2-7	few	AWSTTGNEQY
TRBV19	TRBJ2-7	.	ASSIATGESEQY
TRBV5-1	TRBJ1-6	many	ASSFGGGDNSPLH
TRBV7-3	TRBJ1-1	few	ASTPGQGQNTEAF
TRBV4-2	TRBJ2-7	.	ASSFYICSARSGLSYEQY
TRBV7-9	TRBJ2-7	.	ASSLGSTGGYEQY
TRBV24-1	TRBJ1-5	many	ATSDLFRRNSNQPQH
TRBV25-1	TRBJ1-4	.	ASSLVTGGIEKLF